This T cell receptor (beta chain) was captured by sequencing in a study of T-cell reconstitution after alpha-beta-depleted transplantation in children. Study outcomes and limitations: At day 60, the high TCRbeta diversity found in some patients originated from recipient T cells and thymic progenitors that had survived. Several hundred expanded graft clones reportedly were the source of alpha-beta T cells about two months after transplant.

Unique molecular identifiers were incorporated during preparation of the TCRbeta library. TCRdb fed the PCR reads into MiXCR, producing one record per CDR3 protein. The sample records approximately 800,000 distinct CDR3 sequences, approximately 15% being singletons. This clonotype was observed many times. Its target is unknown. Germline-derived CDR1 and CDR2 are SGHRS and YFSETQ. This CDR3 spans 13 amino acids. Between the trimmed V and J ends, which lost 0 bases and 4 bases, there was a span of 4 bases. The chain is built from TRBV5-1 and TRBJ2-2, with unresolved D. The specimen was PBMCs, mostly from graft donor cells, collected 360 days after TCRalphabeta/CD19-depleted stem cell transplant. The source of this sequence is a male patient between 10 and 17 years old who had a stem cell transplant for acute lymphoblastic leukemia, so the T cells may come from the graft donor. CDR3 sequence: CASSLVTTGELFF. In DNA form, the CDR3 reads TGCGCCAGCAGCTTGGTTACCACCGGGGAGCTGTTTTTT. The whole variable domain, filled in from reference TRBV5-1 and TRBJ2-2, reads KAGVTQTPRYLIKTRGQQVTLSCSPISGHRSVSWYQQTPGQGLQFLFEYFSETQRNKGNFPGRFSGRQFSNSRSEMNVSTLELGDSALYLCASSLVTTGELFFGEGSRLTVL.